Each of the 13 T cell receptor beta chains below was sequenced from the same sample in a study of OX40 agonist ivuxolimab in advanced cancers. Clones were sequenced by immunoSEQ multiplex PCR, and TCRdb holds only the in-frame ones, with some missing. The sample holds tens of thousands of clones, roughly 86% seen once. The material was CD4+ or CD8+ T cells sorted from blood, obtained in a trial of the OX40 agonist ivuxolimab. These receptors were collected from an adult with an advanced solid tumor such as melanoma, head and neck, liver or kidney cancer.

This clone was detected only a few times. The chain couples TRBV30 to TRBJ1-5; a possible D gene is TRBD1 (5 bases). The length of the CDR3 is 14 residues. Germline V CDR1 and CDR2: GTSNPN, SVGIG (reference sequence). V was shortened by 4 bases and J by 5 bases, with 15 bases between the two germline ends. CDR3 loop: CAWTTGALDQPQHF. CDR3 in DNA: TGTGCCTGGACCACCGGGGCCCTTGATCAGCCCCAGCATTTT.

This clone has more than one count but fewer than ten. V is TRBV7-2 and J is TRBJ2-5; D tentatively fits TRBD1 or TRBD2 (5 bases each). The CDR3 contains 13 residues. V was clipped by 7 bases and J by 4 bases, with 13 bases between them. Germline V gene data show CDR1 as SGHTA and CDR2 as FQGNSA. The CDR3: CASTRDQGETQYF. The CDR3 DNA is TGTGCCAGCACCAGGGACCAAGGAGAGACCCAGTACTTC.

This CDR3 reads CASSPPTGQGTDTQYF. The CDR3 DNA follows: TGTGCCAGCTCACCACCGACTGGACAGGGCACAGATACGCAGTATTTT. This chain joins TRBV18 and TRBJ2-3, with 7 bases that match TRBD1. Germline assignment: CDR1 KGHSH and CDR2 LQKENI. There are 16 residues in the CDR3. J lost 1 base, V lost 0 bases, and 4 bases had no gene match.

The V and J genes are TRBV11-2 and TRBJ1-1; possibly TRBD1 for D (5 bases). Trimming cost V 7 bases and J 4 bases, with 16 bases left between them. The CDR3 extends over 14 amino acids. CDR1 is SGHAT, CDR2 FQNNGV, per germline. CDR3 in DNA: TGTGCCAGCAACCCGATGGGGCGCAGCACTGAAGCTTTCTTT. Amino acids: CASNPMGRSTEAFF.

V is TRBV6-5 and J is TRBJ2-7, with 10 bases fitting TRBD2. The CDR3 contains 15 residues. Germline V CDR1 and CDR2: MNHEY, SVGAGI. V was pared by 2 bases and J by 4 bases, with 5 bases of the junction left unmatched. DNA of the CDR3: TGTGCCAGCAGTTACACTAGCGGGGTCGAGTACGAGCAGTACTTC. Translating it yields CASSYTSGVEYEQYF.

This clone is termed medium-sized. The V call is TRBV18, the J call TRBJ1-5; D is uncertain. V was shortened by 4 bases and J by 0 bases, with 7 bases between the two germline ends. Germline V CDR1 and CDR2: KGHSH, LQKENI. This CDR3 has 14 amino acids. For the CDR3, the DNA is TGTGCCAGCTCACAGGGAAATAGCAATCAGCCCCAGCATTTT. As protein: CASSQGNSNQPQHF.

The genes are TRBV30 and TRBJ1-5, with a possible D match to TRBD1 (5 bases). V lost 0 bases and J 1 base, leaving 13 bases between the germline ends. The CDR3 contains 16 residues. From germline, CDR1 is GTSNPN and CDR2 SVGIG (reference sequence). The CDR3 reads CAWSVLGGGSNQPQHF. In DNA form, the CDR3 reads TGTGCCTGGAGTGTACTCGGGGGGGGAAGCAATCAGCCCCAGCATTTT.

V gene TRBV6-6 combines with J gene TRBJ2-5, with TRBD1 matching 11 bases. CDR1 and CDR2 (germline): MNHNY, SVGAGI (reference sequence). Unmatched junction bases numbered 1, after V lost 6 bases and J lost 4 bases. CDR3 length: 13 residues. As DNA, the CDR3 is TGTGCCAGCAGCGGACAGGGGGCAGAGACCCAGTACTTC. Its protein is CASSGQGAETQYF.

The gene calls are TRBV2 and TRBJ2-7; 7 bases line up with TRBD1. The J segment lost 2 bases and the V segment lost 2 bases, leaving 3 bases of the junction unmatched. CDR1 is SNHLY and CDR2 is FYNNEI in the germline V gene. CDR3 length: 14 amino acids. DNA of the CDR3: TGTGCCAGCAGTGAACAGGGACAGACCTACGAGCAGTACTTC. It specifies CASSEQGQTYEQYF.

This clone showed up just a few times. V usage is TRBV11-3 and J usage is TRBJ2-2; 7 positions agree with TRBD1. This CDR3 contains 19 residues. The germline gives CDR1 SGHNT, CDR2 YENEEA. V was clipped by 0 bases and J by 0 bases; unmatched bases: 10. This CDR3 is CASSLDLVTGRTNTGELFF. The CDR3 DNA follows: TGTGCCAGCAGCTTAGATCTAGTGACAGGGCGAACGAACACCGGGGAGCTGTTTTTT.

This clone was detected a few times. Here the CDR3 reads CASTKGDSYEQYF. The CDR3 DNA follows: TGTGCCAGCACGAAAGGAGACTCCTACGAGCAGTACTTC. The chain recombines TRBV7-2 with TRBJ2-7; D is ambiguous. This CDR3 comprises 13 residues. The germline V gene has CDR1 SGHTA and CDR2 FQGNSA. Between the trimmed V and J ends, which lost 7 bases and 0 bases, there was a span of 10 bases.

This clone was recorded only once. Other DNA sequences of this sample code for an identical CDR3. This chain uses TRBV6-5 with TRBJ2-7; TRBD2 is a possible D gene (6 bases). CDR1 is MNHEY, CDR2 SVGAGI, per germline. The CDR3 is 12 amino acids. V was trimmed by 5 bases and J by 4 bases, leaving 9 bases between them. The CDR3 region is CASSVTSYEQYF. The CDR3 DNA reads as TGTGCCAGCAGTGTGACTAGTTACGAGCAGTACTTC.

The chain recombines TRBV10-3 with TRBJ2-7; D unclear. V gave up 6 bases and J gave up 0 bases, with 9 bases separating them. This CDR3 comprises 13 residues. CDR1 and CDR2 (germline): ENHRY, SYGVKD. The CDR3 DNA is TGTGCCATCAGGGAGACGGACTCCTACGAGCAGTACTTC. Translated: CAIRETDSYEQYF.